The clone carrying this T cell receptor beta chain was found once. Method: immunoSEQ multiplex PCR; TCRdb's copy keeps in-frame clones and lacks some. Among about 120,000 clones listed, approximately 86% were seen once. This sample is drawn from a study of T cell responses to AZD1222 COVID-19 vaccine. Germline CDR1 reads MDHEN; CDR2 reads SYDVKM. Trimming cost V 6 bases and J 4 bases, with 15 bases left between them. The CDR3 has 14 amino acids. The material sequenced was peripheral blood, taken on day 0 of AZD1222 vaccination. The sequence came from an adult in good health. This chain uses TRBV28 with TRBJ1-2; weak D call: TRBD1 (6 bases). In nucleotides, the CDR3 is TGTGCCAGCAGCTTTGGGGGGGCGATCTATGGCTACACCTTC. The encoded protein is CASSFGGAIYGYTF.